The 27 T cell receptor beta chains listed next were all sequenced from one sample in a study of T cells after yellow fever vaccination. TCRdb reprocessed the 5' RACE reads with MiXCR, giving one entry per CDR3 protein. The sample lists around 310,000 distinct CDR3 sequences, over 3.5% occurring once. The sample consisted of PBMCs, taken 15 days after the yellow fever booster vaccination. Source of these receptors: a man younger than 30 who received the YFV17D yellow fever vaccine.

This clonotype was detected ten times or more. This chain joins TRBV7-2 and TRBJ2-3; weak D call: TRBD1 (6 bases). V lost 4 bases to trimming and J lost 4 bases, with 12 bases between them. CDR3 size: 14 residues. CDR1 and CDR2 from the germline V gene are SGHTA and FQGNSA. Here the CDR3 reads CASSSTTGPDTQYF. The CDR3 DNA reads as TGTGCCAGCAGCTCCACTACAGGGCCAGATACGCAGTATTTT.

This clonotype has ten or more counts. The rearrangement links TRBV7-9 to TRBJ2-3, with 11 bases that match TRBD1. CDR1 is SEHNR and CDR2 is FQNEAQ in the germline V gene (reference sequence). This CDR3 has 16 amino acids. J gave up 4 bases and V 3 bases, and 6 bases lay outside the gene matches. The CDR3 region is CASSFPWTGGSDTQYF. CDR3 DNA sequence: TGTGCCAGCAGCTTCCCCTGGACAGGGGGCTCAGATACGCAGTATTTT.

This clonotype was counted only a few times. The J gene is TRBJ2-5, the V gene TRBV5-1; D call uncertain. CDR3 length: 13 amino acids. V was cut by 2 bases and J by 2 bases, with 7 bases left in between. Germline V gene data show CDR1 as SGHRS and CDR2 as YFSETQ. CDR3 amino acids: CASSFTVQETQYF. The DNA for the CDR3 is TGCGCCAGCAGCTTTACGGTACAAGAGACCCAGTACTTC.

This clonotype was detected ten times or more. The rearrangement joins TRBV4-3 to TRBJ1-3; D call uncertain. CDR3 length: 13 amino acids. V lost 3 bases and J 4 bases, leaving 7 bases between the germline ends. Per the germline V gene, CDR1 is LGHNA and CDR2 is YSLEER. Here the CDR3 DNA reads TGCGCCAGCAGCCAGTATCGGGGAAACACCATATATTTT. Amino acid sequence: CASSQYRGNTIYF.

This clonotype has more than one count but fewer than ten. One end of the junction is discordant with germline, which a read error may explain. The gene calls are TRBV5-1 and TRBJ2-5; D perhaps matches TRBD1 (5 bases). Germline V gives CDR1 SGHRS, CDR2 YFSETQ. This CDR3 contains 15 residues. The CDR3 coding sequence is TGCGCCAGCAGCTTGGTTCTACAGGACCAGGAGACCCAGTACTTC. Its translation is CASSLVLQDQETQYF.

In its sample, this clonotype was seen a few times. The chain links TRBV5-4 to TRBJ2-1; D remains ambiguous. Germline V gives CDR1 SGHNT, CDR2 YYREEE (reference sequence). Trimming took 1 base from V and 9 from J, leaving 8 bases between them. This CDR3 is built from 12 residues. For the CDR3, the DNA is TGTGCCAGCAGCTTGCAGGATAGTGAGCAGTTCTTC. Translated, it gives CASSLQDSEQFF. The variable domain in full, completed from reference TRBV5-4 and TRBJ2-1, reads ETGVTQSPTHLIKTRGQQVTLRCSSQSGHNTVSWYQQALGQGPQFIFQYYREEENGRGNFPPRFSGLQFPNYSSELNVNALELDDSALYLCASSLQDSEQFFGPGTRLTVL.

This clonotype was observed a handful of times. The CDR3 nucleotides are TGTGCCAGGACAGGGGAGTCCTATAATTCACCCCTCCACTTT. This gives the protein CARTGESYNSPLHF. The chain has TRBV2 and TRBJ1-6, with TRBD1 matching over 8 bases. Germline V gene lookup returns CDR1 SNHLY and CDR2 FYNNEI. The CDR3 length is 14 residues. The trim removed 9 bases at V and 1 base at J, leaving 2 bases unmatched.

V and J are TRBV5-1 and TRBJ2-2; 10 bases map to TRBD1. Unmatched junction bases numbered 9, after V lost 5 bases and J lost 5 bases. The CDR3 contains 16 residues. From germline, CDR1 is SGHRS and CDR2 YFSETQ. In DNA form, the CDR3 reads TGCGCCAGCAGTTCCGGGACAGGGGTTACTACCGGGGAGCTGTTTTTT. Amino acids: CASSSGTGVTTGELFF.

This clonotype has only a few counts. This chain links TRBV28 with TRBJ1-5, with TRBD1 as a possible D gene (6 bases). Germline CDR1 reads MDHEN; CDR2 reads SYDVKM. The CDR3 loop spans 15 amino acids. V lost 4 bases, J lost 4 bases, and 14 bases lay in between. The CDR3 loop is CASSSNRVWNQPQHF. In nucleotides, the CDR3 is TGTGCCAGCAGTTCTAACAGGGTTTGGAATCAGCCCCAGCATTTT.

Only a few counts were recorded for this clonotype. The V and J genes are TRBV15 and TRBJ1-1, with D unclear. The CDR3 covers 15 residues. Germline V gives CDR1 LNHNV, CDR2 YYDKDF (reference sequence). Trimming took 0 bases from V and 0 from J, leaving 8 bases between them. The CDR3 protein is CATSRDRQVNTEAFF. Written as DNA, the CDR3 is TGTGCCACCAGCAGAGATCGACAAGTGAACACTGAAGCTTTCTTT.

There are many counts of this clonotype. The chain uses TRBV7-9 and TRBJ2-7; possibly TRBD1 for D (5 bases). CDR1 SEHNR and CDR2 FQNEAQ come from the germline V gene (reference sequence). The CDR3 length is 14 residues. The V end was cut by 3 bases, the J end by 2 bases, with 11 bases between. The chain's CDR3 is CASSLQDTTYEQYF. The CDR3 DNA follows: TGTGCCAGCAGCTTGCAGGACACTACCTACGAGCAGTACTTC.

The chain combines TRBV12-3 or TRBV12-4 with TRBJ2-3, with 9 nucleotides matching TRBD1. This CDR3 has 17 residues. J lost 2 bases, V lost 6 bases, and 12 bases had no gene match. Here the CDR3 reads CASSALGDRANTDTQYF. As DNA, the CDR3 is TGTGCCAGCAGCGCTCTTGGGGACAGGGCAAACACAGATACGCAGTATTTT.

A few counts support this clonotype. Here the CDR3 reads CASSQAIAGTDTQYF. CDR3 bases: TGCGCCAGCAGCCAAGCAATAGCGGGGACAGATACGCAGTATTTT. The chain uses TRBV4-3 and TRBJ2-3; 8 bases line up with TRBD2. Germline CDR1 LGHNA, CDR2 YSLEER. The CDR3 has 15 residues. With 1 base clipped from V and 3 bases from J, the junction kept 3 bases outside the gene matches.

The V call is TRBV7-8, the J call TRBJ1-1, with 7 bases lining up with TRBD1. The V segment lost 5 bases and the J segment 7 bases; nucleotides outside the gene matches: 7. In germline, CDR1 is SGHVS, CDR2 FQNEAQ. CDR3 size: 13 residues. The CDR3 is CASSTRTGNEAFF. CDR3 nucleotides: TGTGCCAGCAGCACTAGGACAGGTAATGAAGCTTTCTTT.

The V gene is TRBV6-2 or TRBV6-3, the J gene TRBJ1-5; tentatively, D is TRBD1 (5 bases). V was trimmed by 0 bases and J by 7 bases, leaving 16 bases between them. The CDR3 has 16 amino acids. CDR1 and CDR2 (germline): MNHEY, SVGEGT. CDR3 in DNA: TGTGCCAGCAGTTACTCAGGCGCAGGGCCTAGGCAGCCCCAGCATTTT. It encodes CASSYSGAGPRQPQHF.

Many counts were recorded for this clonotype. V gene TRBV11-2 combines with J gene TRBJ2-2; 7 bases map to TRBD1. This CDR3 has 12 amino acids. The ends lost 7 bases at V and 6 bases at J; junction bases unmatched: 2. Germline loops: CDR1 SGHAT, CDR2 FQNNGV. The CDR3 is CASMRGPGELFF. The DNA of the CDR3 is TGTGCCAGCATGAGGGGGCCCGGGGAGCTGTTTTTT.

This chain connects TRBV9 to TRBJ1-1; perhaps TRBD1 as D (5 bases). This CDR3 has 15 amino acids. Per germline, CDR1 SGDLS and CDR2 YYNGEE. V lost 0 bases and J lost 3, with 12 bases in between. This CDR3 is CASSVAGAGYTEAFF. As DNA, the CDR3 is TGTGCCAGCAGCGTAGCTGGGGCAGGGTACACTGAAGCTTTCTTT.

The J gene is TRBJ1-1, the V gene TRBV12-3 or TRBV12-4; the D gene is possibly TRBD1 (5 bases). The V end was cut by 8 bases, the J end by 3 bases, with 19 bases between. This CDR3 is 15 amino acids long. The CDR3 loop reads CASSRYWDGDTEAFF. DNA for the CDR3: TGTGCCAGCTCACGTTACTGGGACGGGGACACTGAAGCTTTCTTT.

This clonotype was seen a handful of times. The chain uses TRBV7-3 and TRBJ2-5; D might be TRBD1 or TRBD2, each matching 5 bases. V was trimmed by 4 bases and J by 4 bases, leaving 16 bases between them. CDR3 length equals 15 residues. Germline V CDR1 and CDR2: SGHTA, FQGTGA. The DNA for the CDR3 is TGTGCCAGCAGCTCCCGTTCCCTAGGGACAGAGACCCAGTACTTC. This gives the protein CASSSRSLGTETQYF.

This clonotype was seen repeatedly, ten times or more. This chain connects TRBV25-1 to TRBJ2-3; 8 bases map to TRBD2. The CDR3 runs to 16 residues. Germline V gene data show CDR1 as MGHDK and CDR2 as SYGVNS. With V trimmed by 4 bases and J by 0 bases, 6 bases remained unmatched. The CDR3 sequence is CASSVPTSDSTDTQYF. The DNA for the CDR3 is TGTGCCAGCAGTGTGCCGACTAGCGATAGCACAGATACGCAGTATTTT.

This clonotype has at least ten counts. The chain is built from TRBV12-3 or TRBV12-4 and TRBJ2-1; 9 bases are shared with TRBD2. The CDR3 length is 16 residues. V shed 2 bases and J 8 bases; nucleotides not matched to a gene: 10. DNA for the CDR3: TGTGCCAGCAGTTTATGGGCTGGCGGGGGGGCCGATGAGCAGTTCTTC. It specifies CASSLWAGGGADEQFF.

This clonotype was found a few times. The genes are TRBV5-1 and TRBJ1-5; TRBD1 is a possible D gene (5 bases). The germline CDR1 and CDR2 sequences are SGHRS and YFSETQ. There are 16 residues in the CDR3. The V and J ends lost 2 bases and 0 bases respectively, with 12 bases between them. The CDR3 region has the DNA TGCGCCAGCAGCTTTAATCTACAGGATAGCAATCAGCCCCAGCATTTT. This codes for CASSFNLQDSNQPQHF. The variable domain in full, completed from reference TRBV5-1 and TRBJ1-5, reads KAGVTQTPRYLIKTRGQQVTLSCSPISGHRSVSWYQQTPGQGLQFLFEYFSETQRNKGNFPGRFSGRQFSNSRSEMNVSTLELGDSALYLCASSFNLQDSNQPQHFGDGTRLSIL.

This chain links TRBV9 with TRBJ2-7, with D perhaps matching TRBD2 (7 bases). In germline, CDR1 is SGDLS, CDR2 YYNGEE. Trimming removed 4 bases at V and 3 bases at J, with 23 bases between. The CDR3 totals 17 residues. The chain's CDR3 is CASSLFALRGPNYEQYV. For the CDR3, the DNA is TGTGCCAGCAGCCTATTCGCTTTGCGGGGGCCAAACTACGAGCAGTACGTC.

This chain connects TRBV3-1 to TRBJ2-5, with D uncertain. Trimming left V 1 base short and J 1 base short, with 7 bases between. The CDR3 spans 14 residues. CDR1 LGHDT and CDR2 YNNKEL come from the germline V gene (reference sequence). The CDR3 nucleotides are TGTGCCAGCAGCCAAGGAGGCCTCCAAGAGACCCAGTACTTC. Its translation is CASSQGGLQETQYF.

This clonotype appeared a few times. CDR3 residues: CSALVPGVTDTQYF. In nucleotides, the CDR3 is TGCAGTGCCCTTGTACCGGGGGTCACAGATACGCAGTATTTT. The rearrangement links TRBV20-1 to TRBJ2-3; possibly TRBD2 for D (6 bases). Trimming left V 6 bases short and J 2 bases short, with 15 bases between. The CDR3 sequence is 14 residues long. Germline V gene sequence: CDR1 DFQATT, CDR2 SNEGSKA (reference sequence).

This clonotype was seen a few times. The DNA of the CDR3 is TGTGCCAGCAATTGGGAGGGCTACAATGAGCAGTTCTTC. Translated: CASNWEGYNEQFF. The chain is built from TRBV12-3 or TRBV12-4 and TRBJ2-1; TRBD2 aligns across 7 bases. With 7 bases clipped from V and 3 bases from J, the junction kept 3 bases outside the gene matches. The length of the CDR3 is 13 residues.

The table lists this clonotype with many counts. The chain couples TRBV4-2 to TRBJ1-4; D gene ambiguous. The CDR3 has 10 residues. V was trimmed by 2 bases and J by 17 bases, leaving 9 bases between them. Looked up from germline, CDR1 is LGHNA and CDR2 is YNFKEQ. CDR3 bases: TGTGCCAGCAGCCAAAGTTTGGGATTTTTT. The encoded protein is CASSQSLGFF.